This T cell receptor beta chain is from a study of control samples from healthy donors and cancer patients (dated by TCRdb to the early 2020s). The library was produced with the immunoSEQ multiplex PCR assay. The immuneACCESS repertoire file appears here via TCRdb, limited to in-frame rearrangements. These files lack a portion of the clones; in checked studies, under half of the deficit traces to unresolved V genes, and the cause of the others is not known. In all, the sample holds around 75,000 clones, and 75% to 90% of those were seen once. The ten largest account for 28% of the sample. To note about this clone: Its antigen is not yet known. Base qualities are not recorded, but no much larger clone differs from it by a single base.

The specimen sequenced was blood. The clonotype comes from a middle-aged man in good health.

The DNA reads as follows: TGTGCCAGCAGCGGACGCTCCTACGAGCAGTACTTC. It encodes CASSGRSYEQYF. The chain is encoded by TRBV7-9 joined to TRBJ2-7, with an unclear D gene assignment. CDR1 is given as SEHNR and CDR2 as FQNEAQ, both from the germline V gene (reference sequence). Trimming takes 5 bases from V and 0 bases from J, and the germline ends sit 5 bases apart. Measured from the cysteine to the phenylalanine, the CDR3 is 12 residues long. Only CDR3 DNA is held: 36 bases, read in frame from base 1. With the portions outside the CDR3 filled from the reference TRBV7-9 and TRBJ2-7 genes, the complete variable region becomes DTGVSQNPRHKITKRGQNVTFRCDPISEHNRLYWYRQTLGQGPEFLTYFQNEAQLEKSRLLSDRFSAERPKGSFSTLEIQRTEQGDSAMYLCASSGRSYEQYFGPGTRLTVT.